This is a list of T cell receptor beta chains from one sample in a study of cytomegalovirus exposure and HLA in healthy donors. Assay: immunoSEQ multiplex PCR; the TCRdb copy retains only in-frame clones and omits some. The sample carries about 130,000 clones, about 81% recorded once. The material sequenced was PBMCs. The receptors originated from a middle-aged woman in good health and CMV-seropositive. CDR3s include the opening cysteine and the closing phenylalanine or tryptophan. Each record gives: J gene, clone size, V gene, D gene, CDR3 DNA, CDR3 protein. A D gene is named only where the DNA matches it firmly. Clone sizes are given selectively: once, few, many, or a class where the clone is expanded.

>TRBJ1-2|NA|TRBV27|NA
TGTGCCAGCAGTTTGCGGGACGGGTACTACACCTTC
CASSLRDGYYTF
>TRBJ1-2|few|TRBV25-1|NA
TGTGCCAGCAGAGGACTAATCGGGGGTCCCTATGGCTACACCTTC
CASRGLIGGPYGYTF
>TRBJ1-2|NA|TRBV7-9|NA
TGTGCCAGCAGCTCCCAGGGGCCGGGCTACACCTTC
CASSSQGPGYTF
>TRBJ2-1|NA|TRBV5-1|TRBD2
TGCGCCAGCAGCTTGGTGGCTAGCGGGTCATACAATGAGCAGTTCTTC
CASSLVASGSYNEQFF
>TRBJ2-7|NA|TRBV29-1|NA
TGCAGCGTTGTCGACAGCTACGAGCAGTACTTC
CSVVDSYEQYF
>TRBJ2-5|NA|TRBV29-1|TRBD1
TGCAGCGTTGAATTCGGACAGGGAGAGTCCCAGTACTTC
CSVEFGQGESQYF
>TRBJ2-3|NA|TRBV5-1|TRBD2
TGCGCCAGCAGCTTGGGGGGACGCGTGCGGGAGTCAGGCACAGATACGCAGTATTTT
CASSLGGRVRESGTDTQYF
>TRBJ1-2|NA|TRBV27|NA
TGTGCCAGCAGATCCGTTGGAGGGGACAACTATGGCTACACCTTC
CASRSVGGDNYGYTF
>TRBJ2-7|NA|TRBV5-1|TRBD1
TGCGCCAGCAGGACCGGGACAGGAGCCTACGAGCAGTACTTC
CASRTGTGAYEQYF
>TRBJ2-7|NA|TRBV11-2|NA
TGTGCCAGCAGCTTACATTCCTACGAGCAGTACTTC
CASSLHSYEQYF
>TRBJ2-3|NA|TRBV18|NA
TGTGCCAGCTCACCCGGTGGTTGGGGGGGCGCATACACAGATACGCAGTATTTT
CASSPGGWGGAYTDTQYF
>TRBJ2-1|once|TRBV5-1|TRBD2
TGCGCCAGCAGCTTGAGGGCCGGGACTACGGACAATGAGCAGTTCTTC
CASSLRAGTTDNEQFF
>TRBJ1-2|NA|TRBV5-1|TRBD1
TGCGCCAGCAGCTTGGGTACAGGGGGCTTATATGGCTACACCTTC
CASSLGTGGLYGYTF
>TRBJ2-3|NA|TRBV5-1|NA
TGCGCCAGCAGCTTGGGTCGGGGTTCGGGCACAGATACGCAGTATTTT
CASSLGRGSGTDTQYF
>TRBJ2-1|NA|TRBV5-4|NA
TGTGCCAGCAGCTTGGGCTTGGCTAGCAACAATGAGCAGTTCTTC
CASSLGLASNNEQFF
>TRBJ2-5|NA|TRBV5-5|NA
TGTGCCAGCAGCTTGGCGCCAGGGTCGTTGATGGGGACCCAGTACTTC
CASSLAPGSLMGTQYF
>TRBJ2-1|NA|TRBV9|TRBD2
TGTGCCAGCAGCGTAGCACTAGCGGGAGTCAATGAGCAGTTCTTC
CASSVALAGVNEQFF
>TRBJ2-3|NA|TRBV7-8|NA
TGTGCCAGCAGCTTAGCTACTAGATTTCCAGATACGCAGTATTTT
CASSLATRFPDTQYF
>TRBJ2-7|once|TRBV29-1|NA
TGCAGCGTTGATAACAGGGCCCCACCTCAATCCTACGAGCAGTACTTC
CSVDNRAPPQSYEQYF
>TRBJ2-1|NA|TRBV5-6|NA
TGTGCCAGCAGCTTCTCCGGAGACCCAGCCTACAATGAGCAGTTCTTC
CASSFSGDPAYNEQFF
>TRBJ2-1|NA|TRBV5-1|TRBD2
TGCGCCAGCAGCGACGGGGGGGCCCCCTACAATGAGCAGTTCTTC
CASSDGGAPYNEQFF
>TRBJ2-3|NA|TRBV2|NA
TGTGCCAGCAGTCCCGTACGGGCAGATACGCAGTATTTT
CASSPVRADTQYF
>TRBJ2-1|NA|TRBV18|NA
TGTGCCAGCTCACCAATTCAGGGGGAGGACAATGAGCAGTTCTTC
CASSPIQGEDNEQFF
>TRBJ1-1|NA|TRBV2|TRBD1
TGTGCCAGCAGCGCCGGGACAGATAACACTGAAGCTTTCTTT
CASSAGTDNTEAFF
>TRBJ2-1|NA|TRBV30|NA
TGTGCCTGGAGCTATACCCAGGGTGGAACCTACAATGAGCAGTTCTTC
CAWSYTQGGTYNEQFF
>TRBJ2-5|few|TRBV6-5|TRBD1
TGTGCCAGCAGTTACGCGGCCGGGACAGGGGGGGAGACCCAGTACTTC
CASSYAAGTGGETQYF
>TRBJ1-1|NA|TRBV4-1|TRBD1
TGCGCCAGCAGCCAAGATTTTCCAGGGGGCAACACTGAAGCTTTCTTT
CASSQDFPGGNTEAFF
>TRBJ2-1|NA|TRBV6-6|TRBD2
TGTGCCAGCAGCCCTTCTAGCGGGAGGGCCCCCGAGCAGTTCTTC
CASSPSSGRAPEQFF
>TRBJ2-7|NA|TRBV4-3|NA
TGCGCCAGCAGCCAAGACGTACAGGTGATGGGCTACGAGCAGTACTTC
CASSQDVQVMGYEQYF
>TRBJ2-1|NA|TRBV2|TRBD1
TGTGCCAGCAGCTGGACAGGGGGGGACAATGAGCAGTTCTTC
CASSWTGGDNEQFF
>TRBJ1-2|few|TRBV5-4|TRBD1
TGTGCCAGCAGCTTGGCAGGGGGCGGGTATGGCTACACCTTC
CASSLAGGGYGYTF
>TRBJ2-6|NA|TRBV7-2|NA
TGTGCCAGCAGCGGGACACGGACCTACTCTGGGGCCAACGTCCTGACTTTC
CASSGTRTYSGANVLTF
>TRBJ1-2|NA|TRBV28|TRBD1
TGTGCCAGCCTGAAGGGGACAGATAAGATCAACTATGGCTACACCTTC
CASLKGTDKINYGYTF
>TRBJ2-5|NA|TRBV28|NA
TGTGCCAGCAGTTCGGACAGAGAACAAGAGACCCAGTACTTC
CASSSDREQETQYF
>TRBJ2-5|NA|TRBV1|NA
TGCACCAGCAGCCAAGATCGTGGCTGGAGTAGCGGGAGCGGTGAGACCCAGTACTTC
CTSSQDRGWSSGSGETQYF
>TRBJ2-4|few|TRBV27|NA
TGTGCCAGCAGTTTTGGACAGAAAAACATTCAGTACTTC
CASSFGQKNIQYF
>TRBJ1-5|NA|TRBV7-2|TRBD1
TGTGCCAGCAGCTCTCCACCGGGACAGGGGAGAGATCAGCCCCAGCATTTT
CASSSPPGQGRDQPQHF
>TRBJ2-7|once|TRBV11-2|TRBD2
TGTGCCAGCAGCTTAGACGGGGAGGGGTTCATCTACGAGCAGTACTTC
CASSLDGEGFIYEQYF